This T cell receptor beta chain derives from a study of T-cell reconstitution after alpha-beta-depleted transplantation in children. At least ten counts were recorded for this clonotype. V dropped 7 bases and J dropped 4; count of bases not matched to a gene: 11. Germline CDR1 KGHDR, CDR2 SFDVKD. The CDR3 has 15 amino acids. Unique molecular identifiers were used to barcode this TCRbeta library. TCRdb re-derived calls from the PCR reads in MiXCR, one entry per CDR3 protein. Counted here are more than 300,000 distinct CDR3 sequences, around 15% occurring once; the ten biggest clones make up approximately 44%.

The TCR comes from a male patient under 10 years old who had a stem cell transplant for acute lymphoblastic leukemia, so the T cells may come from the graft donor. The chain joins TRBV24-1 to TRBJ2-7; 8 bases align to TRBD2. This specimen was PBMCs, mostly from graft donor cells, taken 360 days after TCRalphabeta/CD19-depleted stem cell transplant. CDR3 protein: CATRRNSGILYEQYF. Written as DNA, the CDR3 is TGTGCCACCAGACGTAATAGCGGGATACTATACGAGCAGTACTTC.